This T cell receptor beta chain appears in the sequencing data of a study of technical replicates of blood from a few donors. Produced via immunoSEQ multiplex PCR; TCRdb's table is partial and in-frame only. The sample shows approximately 88,000 clones, roughly 96% of them seen only once. The germline gives CDR1 GTSNPN, CDR2 SVGIG (reference sequence). This CDR3 has 14 amino acids. V lost 3 bases to trimming and J lost 8 bases; unmatched junction nucleotides: 7. This clone showed up just a few times. This receptor was taken from a human donor in good health. The rearrangement uses TRBV30 and TRBJ1-4; TRBD1 matches 9 bases. Sequences were obtained from T cells isolated from PBMCs. This chain's CDR3 is CAWSPGTGYEKLFF. As DNA, the CDR3 is TGTGCCTGGAGCCCCGGGACAGGGTACGAAAAACTGTTTTTT.